This TCR beta chain was recorded in a study of CD8 T cells in ankylosing spondylitis. Germline values: CDR1 ENHRY, CDR2 SYGVKD. With 6 bases clipped from V and 1 base from J, the junction kept 6 bases outside the gene matches. The CDR3 spans 14 residues. One entry per CDR3 protein results from TCRdb running MiXCR on the 5' RACE reads. The sample contains under 400,000 distinct CDR3 sequences, more than 9% of which appear only once. The rearrangement uses TRBV10-3 and TRBJ2-7; TRBD1 aligns across 7 bases. This receptor was taken from a female donor with ankylosing spondylitis or in good health (not recorded which). Sequenced material: blood, either unsorted or a sorted T cell fraction (not recorded which). CDR3 amino acids: CAISRQGPSYEQYF. In DNA, the CDR3 is TGTGCCATCAGCCGACAGGGTCCTTCCTACGAGCAGTACTTC.